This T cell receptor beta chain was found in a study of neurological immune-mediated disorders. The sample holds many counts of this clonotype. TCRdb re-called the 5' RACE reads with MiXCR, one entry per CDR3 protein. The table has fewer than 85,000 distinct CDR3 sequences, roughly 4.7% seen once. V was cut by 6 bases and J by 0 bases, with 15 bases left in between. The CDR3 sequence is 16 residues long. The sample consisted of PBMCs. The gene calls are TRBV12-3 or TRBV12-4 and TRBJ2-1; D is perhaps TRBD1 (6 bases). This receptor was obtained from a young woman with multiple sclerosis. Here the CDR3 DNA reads TGTGCCAGCAGGGGAAGGACAGAGAGCTCCTACAATGAGCAGTTCTTC. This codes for CASRGRTESSYNEQFF.